This T cell receptor (beta chain) was retrieved from a study of T-cell memory formation after mild COVID-19. On the study more broadly: Among the donors, TCR clusters were largely specific to each donor. Whole-study results and caveats: Second-wave clones peaking on day 37 lacked confirmed SARS-CoV-2 specificity. The study found balanced CD4/CD8 in clones contracting day 15 to 85 and a CD4+ lean in later expanders. In pre-infection memory, a portion of responding clones appeared, which suggested that cross-reactive memory joined.

Looked up from germline, CDR1 is SQVTM and CDR2 is ANQGSEA. V lost 7 bases, J lost 7 bases, and 9 bases stayed unmatched. CDR3 size: 13 residues. Note on this clonotype: Its antigen is unknown.

TCRdb reanalysed the 5' RACE reads using MiXCR and keeps one entry per CDR3 protein. The sample lists about 140,000 distinct CDR3 sequences; around 15% were seen once. The receptor comes from an adult woman who had mild COVID-19 (a few samples of this study predate the infection). Cell type and time point are not known. This chain joins TRBV29-1 and TRBJ2-2; TRBD1 aligns across 7 bases. The sequenced sample consisted of PBMCs or a T cell subset sorted from them (not recorded which). The CDR3 DNA sequence: TGCAGCGCGGTAACAGGGGCTAGCGGGGAGCTGTTTTTT. Protein product: CSAVTGASGELFF.